Shown below are 27 T cell receptor beta chains from a single sample sequenced in a study of blood T cell repertoires in COVID-19. TCRdb's table, derived via immunoSEQ multiplex PCR, lists solely in-frame clones and lacks some. The table records approximately 260,000 clones, roughly 84% of them present only once. The sequencing input was PBMCs or T cells enriched from blood (not recorded which). These receptors originate from a man aged 45-65 years who had recovered from COVID-19.

The chain carries TRBV10-3 and TRBJ2-7; 8 positions match TRBD2. Unmatched junction bases numbered 6, after V lost 0 bases and J lost 2 bases. Germline CDR1 and CDR2: ENHRY and SYGVKD. This CDR3 spans 16 amino acids. The CDR3, as DNA: TGTGCCATCAGTGAGTCCGGGACTAGAGCGACCTACGAGCAGTACTTC. The encoded protein is CAISESGTRATYEQYF.

The rearrangement uses TRBV4-2 and TRBJ1-3; D not resolved. Deletions cut 0 bases from V and 3 bases from J, with 6 bases between. Looked up from germline, CDR1 is LGHNA and CDR2 is YNFKEQ. CDR3 length equals 14 residues. The CDR3 nucleotides are TGTGCCAGCAGCCAAGATCGGGGTGGAAACACCATATATTTT. Encoded protein: CASSQDRGGNTIYF.

The V and J genes are TRBV4-1 and TRBJ2-2; maybe TRBD2 (5 bases). The CDR3 runs 15 residues. The germline CDR1 and CDR2 sequences are MGHRA and YSYEKL. Trimming pared 1 base from V and 3 bases from J, leaving 9 bases between. The CDR3 is CASSQAYGDTGELFF. In DNA form, the CDR3 reads TGCGCCAGCAGCCAAGCGTACGGGGACACCGGGGAGCTGTTTTTT.

The V call is TRBV2, the J call TRBJ2-2, with TRBD2 identical over 8 bases. CDR1 SNHLY and CDR2 FYNNEI come from the germline V gene. This CDR3 is built from 14 residues. After removal of 10 bases from V and 3 bases from J, the junction contained 7 bases not matched to a gene. The CDR3 loop reads CATRGGMDTGELFF. In DNA form, the CDR3 reads TGTGCCACCCGGGGGGGTATGGACACCGGGGAGCTGTTTTTT.

The count of this clone is one. This sequence joins TRBV19 and TRBJ1-2; no clear D gene. This CDR3 comprises 16 residues. Trimming took off 4 bases at V and 2 bases at J, with 17 bases between the two ends. Germline loops: CDR1 LNHDA, CDR2 SQIVND (reference sequence). CDR3 DNA: TGTGCCAGTAGTACCCTGAGCTTCAGGCGCAACTATGGCTACACCTTC. Translated: CASSTLSFRRNYGYTF.

This rearrangement joins TRBV7-3 to TRBJ2-3; 7 nucleotides align to TRBD1. The germline gives CDR1 SGHTA, CDR2 FQGTGA. The CDR3 sequence is 14 residues long. Trimming cost V 5 bases and J 1 base; bases outside gene matches: 3. This chain's CDR3 is CASSIGTGTDTQYF. CDR3 bases: TGTGCCAGCAGCATCGGGACAGGCACAGATACGCAGTATTTT.

The chain carries TRBV11-1 and TRBJ2-5, with 11 nucleotides matching TRBD1. The CDR3 is 16 amino acids. J lost 5 bases, V lost 0 bases, and 5 bases had no gene match. The germline V gene encodes CDR1 SGHAT and CDR2 FQDESV (reference sequence). For the CDR3, the DNA is TGTGCCAGCAGCTTAGCCGGGACAGGGGGGCGGGAGACCCAGTACTTC. Amino acids: CASSLAGTGGRETQYF. The complete variable domain, with remaining parts taken from reference TRBV11-1 and TRBJ2-5, reads EAEVAQSPRYKITEKSQAVAFWCDPISGHATLYWYRQILGQGPELLVQFQDESVVDDSQLPKDRFSAERLKGVDSTLKIQPAELGDSAMYLCASSLAGTGGRETQYFGPGTRLLVL.

The genes are TRBV9 and TRBJ2-2, with TRBD2 matching over 8 bases. CDR1 SGDLS and CDR2 YYNGEE come from the germline V gene. The CDR3 length is 14 residues. The J segment lost 4 bases and the V segment lost 4 bases, leaving 3 bases of the junction unmatched. CDR3 sequence reads: CASSSLAGTGELFF. The CDR3, as DNA: TGTGCCAGCAGCTCCCTAGCGGGCACCGGGGAGCTGTTTTTT.

The chain joins TRBV30 to TRBJ2-2; 10 positions agree with TRBD2. The CDR3 covers 18 residues. Germline V gene sequence: CDR1 GTSNPN, CDR2 SVGIG (reference sequence). In DNA form, the CDR3 reads TGTGCGCGGGGTGGTTCTAGCGGGGGTCCAGGAGAGGCCGGGGAGCTGTTTTTT. This sequence encodes CARGGSSGGPGEAGELFF.

The gene calls are TRBV6-2 or TRBV6-3 and TRBJ2-3; 7 positions match TRBD2. CDR1 MNHEY and CDR2 SVGEGT come from the germline V gene. With 6 bases clipped from V and 1 base from J, the junction kept 13 bases outside the gene matches. The CDR3 length is 17 residues. The CDR3 coding sequence is TGTGCCAGCAGCTCAGCGGGGACTACTTTTCGCACAGATACGCAGTATTTT. Translating gives CASSSAGTTFRTDTQYF.

This sequence joins TRBV4-3 and TRBJ1-4; weak D call: TRBD1 (5 bases). Germline-derived CDR1 and CDR2 are LGHNA and YSLEER. Between the trimmed V and J ends, which lost 1 base and 7 bases, there was a span of 16 bases. This CDR3 contains 16 residues. The CDR3 DNA follows: TGCGCCAGCAGCCAAGCTCTCGGGGGGAAAATTGAAAAACTGTTTTTT. Its protein is CASSQALGGKIEKLFF.

This clone was recorded only once. The gene calls are TRBV6-2 or TRBV6-3 and TRBJ1-2, with D hard to call. CDR3 length: 14 amino acids. Trimming removed 2 bases at V and 4 bases at J, with 11 bases between. Germline CDR1 MNHEY, CDR2 SVGEGT. The CDR3 DNA reads as TGTGCCAGCAGTTACGACCCCGGAGGCTATGGCTACACCTTC. Translating gives CASSYDPGGYGYTF.

The genes are TRBV6-4 and TRBJ2-5; TRBD1 agrees at 8 bases. The germline CDR1 and CDR2 sequences are MRHNA and SNTAGT. Trimming took 4 bases from V and 7 from J; bases not matched to a gene: 8. The CDR3 loop spans 14 amino acids. The CDR3 loop is CASSATGAGGTQYF. For the CDR3, the DNA is TGTGCCAGCAGTGCGACAGGGGCCGGAGGGACCCAGTACTTC.

This clone was seen just once. The chain uses TRBV3-1 (or the pseudogene TRBV3-2) and TRBJ2-2, with 9 bases fitting TRBD2. Unmatched junction bases numbered 4, after V lost 6 bases and J lost 2 bases. CDR1 is LGHDT, CDR2 YNNKEL, per germline (reference sequence). The length of the CDR3 is 15 residues. In DNA form, the CDR3 reads TGTGCCAGCAGGTCTAGCGGGGTTAACACCGGGGAGCTGTTTTTT. Amino acids: CASRSSGVNTGELFF.

The V call is TRBV2, the J call TRBJ2-7; 13 positions agree with TRBD2. CDR1 and CDR2 (germline): SNHLY, FYNNEI. V lost 7 bases to trimming and J lost 9 bases; unmatched junction nucleotides: 12. This CDR3 contains 15 residues. CDR3 loop: CASIPEGTSGTGQYF. The CDR3 nucleotides read TGTGCCAGCATCCCGGAAGGGACTAGCGGGACGGGGCAGTACTTC.

This clone has only a few counts. This chain uses TRBV6-5 with TRBJ1-5, with D possibly TRBD1 on 5 matching bases. The CDR3 is 13 residues long. Germline V gene sequence: CDR1 MNHEY, CDR2 SVGAGI. Trimming took off 8 bases at V and 3 bases at J, with 11 bases between the two ends. CDR3 nucleotide sequence: TGTGCCAGCCATCCAGGGATCAATCAGCCCCAGCATTTT. Translated: CASHPGINQPQHF.

The chain combines TRBV19 with TRBJ1-1; D gene unclear. The germline V gene encodes CDR1 LNHDA and CDR2 SQIVND (reference sequence). The CDR3 totals 15 residues. Trimming left V 3 bases short and J 1 base short, with 12 bases between. CDR3 DNA: TGTGCCAGTAGTATGTCCTTGAGGGCGAACACTGAAGCTTTCTTT. Protein product: CASSMSLRANTEAFF.

This chain joins TRBV19 and TRBJ2-5; D may be TRBD2 (5 bases). Germline V gene data show CDR1 as LNHDA and CDR2 as SQIVND (reference sequence). V was trimmed by 5 bases and J by 2 bases, leaving 18 bases between them. This CDR3 spans 16 amino acids. The CDR3 DNA follows: TGTGCCAGTAGTCCCCCCGCGAGCGGAGTACAAGAGACCCAGTACTTC. Its translation is CASSPPASGVQETQYF.

The genes are TRBV28 and TRBJ2-1; possible D gene TRBD1, 6 bases. Trimming shortened V by 6 bases and J by 5 bases, and 20 bases separated the two germline ends. Germline lookup yields CDR1 MDHEN and CDR2 SYDVKM. The length of the CDR3 is 16 residues. CDR3 coding DNA: TGTGCCAGCAGCCCGAGGGTTGCAGGGGTTCACAATGAGCAGTTCTTC. Protein sequence: CASSPRVAGVHNEQFF.

This clone appeared a few times. The chain has TRBV12-5 and TRBJ1-5; 8 bases fit TRBD1. This CDR3 is built from 14 residues. V trimming: 4 bases; J trimming: 4 bases; junction bases outside the gene matches: 3. Germline V gene data show CDR1 as LGHNT and CDR2 as FRNRAP. As DNA, the CDR3 is TGTGCTAGTGGTTCGGACAGGGATAATCAGCCCCAGCATTTT. This gives the protein CASGSDRDNQPQHF.

This chain joins TRBV9 and TRBJ1-4; D not resolved. Trimming pared 0 bases from V and 6 bases from J, leaving 12 bases between. The CDR3 consists of 15 residues. The germline gives CDR1 SGDLS, CDR2 YYNGEE. The CDR3 here is CASSVATSGDEKLFF. Written as DNA, the CDR3 is TGTGCCAGCAGCGTAGCTACGTCGGGAGATGAAAAACTGTTTTTT.

CDR3 DNA sequence: TGTGCCATCAGTGGACAGGGGGGTGAAGCTTTCTTT. Residues: CAISGQGGEAFF. The gene calls are TRBV10-3 and TRBJ1-1, with 9 bases lining up with TRBD1. The CDR3 covers 12 residues. The germline CDR1 and CDR2 sequences are ENHRY and SYGVKD. The trim removed 4 bases at V and 7 bases at J, leaving 1 base unmatched.

The chain joins TRBV7-9 to TRBJ2-2; TRBD1 aligns across 7 bases. Germline trimming cut 10 bases from V and 1 base from J; bases unmatched to any gene: 6. The CDR3 loop spans 14 amino acids. From germline, CDR1 is SEHNR and CDR2 FQNEAQ (reference sequence). As DNA, the CDR3 is TGTGCCACCCCCTGGACAGGGAACACCGGGGAGCTGTTTTTT. Its protein is CATPWTGNTGELFF.

This chain uses TRBV11-2 with TRBJ2-7; tentatively, D is TRBD1 (5 bases). The CDR3 has 15 residues. The V gene lost 3 bases and the J gene lost 0 bases, with 12 bases spanning the gap. The germline CDR1 and CDR2 sequences are SGHAT and FQNNGV. The CDR3 nucleotides are TGTGCCAGCAGCTTTCAACAGGAGAGCTCCTACGAGCAGTACTTC. It specifies CASSFQQESSYEQYF.

This clone came up a few times. J is TRBJ2-2 and V is TRBV2, with 13 bases fitting TRBD2. The CDR3 loop spans 16 amino acids. The J segment lost 6 bases and the V segment lost 11 bases, leaving 12 bases of the junction unmatched. Germline CDR1 reads SNHLY; CDR2 reads FYNNEI. The CDR3 DNA is TGTGCCGTGACTAGCCCAGGACTAGCGGGAGCCGGGGAGCTGTTTTTT. Protein sequence: CAVTSPGLAGAGELFF.

The chain couples TRBV10-3 to TRBJ2-3; no firm D call. In germline, CDR1 is ENHRY, CDR2 SYGVKD. V was cut by 3 bases and J by 1 base, with 5 bases left in between. The CDR3 has 13 amino acids. The CDR3 protein is CAISDAGTDTQYF. In nucleotides, the CDR3 is TGTGCCATCAGTGACGCGGGCACAGATACGCAGTATTTT.

V usage is TRBV19 and J usage is TRBJ1-1; D perhaps matches TRBD1 (6 bases). The CDR3 length is 15 residues. V lost 5 bases to trimming and J lost 0 bases, with 13 bases between them. CDR1 and CDR2 (germline): LNHDA, SQIVND (reference sequence). Here the CDR3 reads CASSGGGSMNTEAFF. CDR3 DNA: TGTGCCAGTAGTGGGGGCGGATCTATGAACACTGAAGCTTTCTTT.